This T cell receptor (beta chain) appears in the sequencing data of a study of blood T cell repertoires in COVID-19. For the study at large: Sites across the United States, Italy and Spain contributed samples from acute and convalescent COVID-19. Sample material is recorded as cDNA or gDNA derived from T cells, B-cell-depleted T cells, or PBMCs.

Recruited during active infection, patients (from Seattle) were subsequently followed longitudinally. The germline V gene encodes CDR1 SGHAT and CDR2 FQNNGV. This CDR3 is 16 amino acids long. The V end lost 1 base, the J end lost 3 bases, and 13 bases lay between the germline ends. Original analysis: Amplified reference gene primers provided the basis for estimating nucleated cell counts. TCRdb's table, derived via immunoSEQ multiplex PCR, lists solely in-frame clones and lacks some. V and J calls plus clone size are reproduced from that table; the DNA served to infer D and trimming. The sample records about 480,000 clones, nearly 90% being singletons.

The chain recombines TRBV11-2 with TRBJ2-1, with D tentatively TRBD1 (6 bases). The clonotype originates from a man between 18 and 29 years old with COVID-19, enrolled during active disease. Sequencing input: peripheral blood. Here the CDR3 DNA reads TGTGCCAGCAGCTTAGGCAGCGGACAGATCTACAATGAGCAGTTCTTC. Protein: CASSLGSGQIYNEQFF.